This record concerns one T cell receptor beta chain sequence. It lacks a known antigen. No clone much larger than this one lies a single base away; base qualities are absent. Reading from cysteine to phenylalanine, the CDR3 counts 14 amino acids. Only the CDR3 DNA stays, 42 bases, in frame from base 1. Reading the germline V gene (reference sequence) gives CDR1 LNHDA and CDR2 SQIVND. Trimming takes 1 base from V and 5 bases from J, and the germline ends sit 11 bases apart. In Seattle, one collaborating source enrolled patients while the infection was active and tracked those patients longitudinally over the course of disease. Whole blood was collected in K2EDTA tubes by collaborating institutions according to the institutions' own protocols. For TCRbeta analysis, collaborator samples were shipped as frozen whole blood, as isolated PBMCs, or as DNA extracted from either sample type. TCRbeta CDR3 regions were amplified from genomic DNA by means of the immunoSEQ Assay, a bias-controlled multiplex PCR. From the authors' description of their analysis: The number of nucleated cells in each sample was estimated by amplification of reference gene primers within the assay. Sequence reads were collapsed and filtered to measure the absolute abundance of every unique TCRbeta CDR3 rearrangement. For each sample, productive Simpson clonality was calculated as the square root of Simpson's diversity index over productive rearrangements. Here the immuneACCESS table is served through TCRdb, limited to in-frame sequences with V and J called. Missing clones are a known gap in these copies; in checked studies unresolved V genes cover under half, and the rest lacks a known reason. The V and J calls and clone size were taken over from that table, and D and trimming were inferred from the DNA. The sample records just over 300,000 clones, around nine tenths of which are singletons. Around 1.9% of the sample is held by the ten biggest clonotypes.

These data come from a study of blood T cell repertoires in COVID-19 (dated by TCRdb to 2020 to 2021). Notes on the research overall: Samples covering the acute and convalescent phases of COVID-19 were provided by collaborators in the United States, Italy and Spain. The sample metadata nearly always contained a de-identified subject ID, COVID-19 status, age in years and sex. Deeply sampled blood TCRbeta repertoires from subjects exposed to, actively infected with, or recovered from COVID-19 were included in the dataset. The repertoires were made available in a free public database intended to serve as a resource for research on the immune response to SARS-CoV-2. HLA class I and class II types, where available, came from metadata supplied by the sample provider rather than from assay-based typing. The prospective study material was composed of cDNA or gDNA derived from T cells, B-cell-depleted T cells, or PBMCs. The samples were drawn from the first 160 participants of the ongoing ImmuneRACE study and from 1,254 subjects provided by 6 global collaborators.

The investigation overall reported the following: The quantity of clinical and demographic metadata differed by source and by participant and was supplied without curation.

This TCR came from a woman younger than 45 with COVID-19, enrolled during active disease. Rearrangement joined TRBV19 to TRBJ1-2, with the D gene call left open. Sequencing used peripheral blood. For the CDR3, the sequence is CASSIGPGVYGYTF. The nucleotides read TGTGCCAGTAGTATAGGGCCCGGGGTGTATGGCTACACCTTC.